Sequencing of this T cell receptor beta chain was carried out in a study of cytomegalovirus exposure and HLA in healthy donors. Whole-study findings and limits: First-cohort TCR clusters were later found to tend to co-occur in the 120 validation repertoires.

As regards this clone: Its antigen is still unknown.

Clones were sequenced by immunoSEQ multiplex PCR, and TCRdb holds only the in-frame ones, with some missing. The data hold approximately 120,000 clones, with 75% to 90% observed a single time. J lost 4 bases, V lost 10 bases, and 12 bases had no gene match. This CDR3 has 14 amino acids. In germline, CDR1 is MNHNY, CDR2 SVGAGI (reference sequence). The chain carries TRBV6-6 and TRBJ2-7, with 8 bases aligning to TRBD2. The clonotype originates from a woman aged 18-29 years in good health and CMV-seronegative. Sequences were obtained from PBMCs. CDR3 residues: CATRAGVRAYEQYF. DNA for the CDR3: TGTGCCACCAGAGCGGGAGTAAGGGCATACGAGCAGTACTTC.